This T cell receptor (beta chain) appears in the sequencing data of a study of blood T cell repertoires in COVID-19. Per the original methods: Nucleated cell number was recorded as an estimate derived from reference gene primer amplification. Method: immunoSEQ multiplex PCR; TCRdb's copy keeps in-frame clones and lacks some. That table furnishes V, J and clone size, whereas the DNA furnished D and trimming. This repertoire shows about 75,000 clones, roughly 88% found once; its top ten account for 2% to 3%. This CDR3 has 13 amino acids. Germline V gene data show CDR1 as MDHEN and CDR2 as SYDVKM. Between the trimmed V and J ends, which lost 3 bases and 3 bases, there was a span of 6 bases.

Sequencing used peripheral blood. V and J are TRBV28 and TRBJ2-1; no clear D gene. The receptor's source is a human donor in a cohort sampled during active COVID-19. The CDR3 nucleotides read TGTGCCAGCAGTTTCGGCGGCTACAATGAGCAGTTCTTC. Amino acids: CASSFGGYNEQFF. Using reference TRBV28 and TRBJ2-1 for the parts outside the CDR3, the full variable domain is DVKVTQSSRYLVKRTGEKVFLECVQDMDHENMFWYRQDPGLGLRLIYFSYDVKMKEKGDIPEGYSVSREKKERFSLILESASTNQTSMYLCASSFGGYNEQFFGPGTRLTVL.